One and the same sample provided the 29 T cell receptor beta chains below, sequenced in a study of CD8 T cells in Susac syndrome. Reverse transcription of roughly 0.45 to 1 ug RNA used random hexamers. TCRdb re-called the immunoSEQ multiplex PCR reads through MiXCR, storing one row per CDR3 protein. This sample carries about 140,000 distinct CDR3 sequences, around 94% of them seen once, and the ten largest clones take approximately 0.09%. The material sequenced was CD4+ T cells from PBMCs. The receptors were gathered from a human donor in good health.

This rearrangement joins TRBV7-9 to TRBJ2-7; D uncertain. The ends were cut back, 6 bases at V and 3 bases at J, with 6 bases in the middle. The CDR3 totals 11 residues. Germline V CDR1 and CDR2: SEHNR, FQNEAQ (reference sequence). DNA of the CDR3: TGTGCCAGCAGTTACAACTACGAGCAGTACTTC. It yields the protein CASSYNYEQYF.

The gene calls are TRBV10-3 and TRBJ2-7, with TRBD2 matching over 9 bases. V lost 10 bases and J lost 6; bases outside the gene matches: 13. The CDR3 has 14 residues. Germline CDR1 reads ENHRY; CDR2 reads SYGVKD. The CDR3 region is CATGWEAGGGEQYF. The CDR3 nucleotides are TGTGCCACCGGCTGGGAAGCGGGAGGAGGCGAGCAGTACTTC.

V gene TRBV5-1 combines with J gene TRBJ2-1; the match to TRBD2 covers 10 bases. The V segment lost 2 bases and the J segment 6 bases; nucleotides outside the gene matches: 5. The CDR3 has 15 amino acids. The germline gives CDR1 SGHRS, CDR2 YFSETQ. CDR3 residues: CASSFGGLAFNEQFF. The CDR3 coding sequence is TGCGCCAGCAGCTTCGGGGGACTAGCGTTCAATGAGCAGTTCTTC.

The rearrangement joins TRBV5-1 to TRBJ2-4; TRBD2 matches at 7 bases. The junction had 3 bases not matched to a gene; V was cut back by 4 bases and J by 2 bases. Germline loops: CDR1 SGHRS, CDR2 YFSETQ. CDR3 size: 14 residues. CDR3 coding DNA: TGCGCCAGCAGCCCCGGGGGGACCAAAAACATTCAGTACTTC. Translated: CASSPGGTKNIQYF.

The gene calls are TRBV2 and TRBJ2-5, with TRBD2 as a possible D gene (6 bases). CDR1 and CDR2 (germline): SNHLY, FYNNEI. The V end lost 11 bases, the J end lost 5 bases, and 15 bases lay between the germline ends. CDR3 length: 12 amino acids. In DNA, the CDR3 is TGTGCCGTGGGGAGGACGGGGGAGACCCAGTACTTC. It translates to CAVGRTGETQYF. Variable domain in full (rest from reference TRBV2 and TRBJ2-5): EPEVTQTPSHQVTQMGQEVILRCVPISNHLYFYWYRQILGQKVEFLVSFYNNEISEKSEIFDDQFSVERPDGSNFTLKIRSTKLEDSAMYFCAVGRTGETQYFGPGTRLLVL.

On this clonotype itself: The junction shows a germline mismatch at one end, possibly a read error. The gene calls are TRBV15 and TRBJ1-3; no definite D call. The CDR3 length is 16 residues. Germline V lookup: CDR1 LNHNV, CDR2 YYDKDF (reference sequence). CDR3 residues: CATSREFAASENTIYF. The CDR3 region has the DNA TGTGCCACCAGCAGAGAATTTGCAGCCTCTGAAAACACCATATATTTT.

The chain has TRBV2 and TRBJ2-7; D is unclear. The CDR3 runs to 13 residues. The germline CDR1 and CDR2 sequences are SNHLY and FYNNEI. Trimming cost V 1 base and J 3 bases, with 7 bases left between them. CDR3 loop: CASSEDSFYEQYF. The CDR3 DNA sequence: TGTGCCAGCAGTGAAGACAGCTTCTACGAGCAGTACTTC.

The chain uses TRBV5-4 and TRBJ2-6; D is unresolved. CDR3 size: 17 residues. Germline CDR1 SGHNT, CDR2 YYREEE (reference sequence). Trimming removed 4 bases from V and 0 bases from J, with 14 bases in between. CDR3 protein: CASSLDMGISGANVLTF. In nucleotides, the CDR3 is TGTGCCAGCAGCCTCGACATGGGTATCTCTGGGGCCAACGTCCTGACTTTC. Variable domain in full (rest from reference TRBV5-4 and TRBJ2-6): ETGVTQSPTHLIKTRGQQVTLRCSSQSGHNTVSWYQQALGQGPQFIFQYYREEENGRGNFPPRFSGLQFPNYSSELNVNALELDDSALYLCASSLDMGISGANVLTFGAGSRLTVL.

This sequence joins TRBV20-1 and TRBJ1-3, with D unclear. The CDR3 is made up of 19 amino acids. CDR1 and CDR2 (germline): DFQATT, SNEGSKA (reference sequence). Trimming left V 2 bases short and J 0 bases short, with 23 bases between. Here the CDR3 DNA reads TGCAGTGCTAGACCAACCCCTCCCGGAGTCTTCTTCTCTGGAAACACCATATATTTT. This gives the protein CSARPTPPGVFFSGNTIYF.

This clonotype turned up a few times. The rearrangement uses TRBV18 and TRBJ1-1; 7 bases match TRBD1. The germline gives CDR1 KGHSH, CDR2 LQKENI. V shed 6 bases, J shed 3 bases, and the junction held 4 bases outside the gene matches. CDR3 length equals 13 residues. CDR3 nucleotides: TGTGCCAGCTCCCCCACAGGGGACACTGAAGCTTTCTTT. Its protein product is CASSPTGDTEAFF. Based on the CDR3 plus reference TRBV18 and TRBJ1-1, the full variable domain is NAGVMQNPRHLVRRRGQEARLRCSPMKGHSHVYWYRQLPEEGLKFMVYLQKENIIDESGMPKERFSAEFPKEGPSILRIQQVVRGDSAAYFCASSPTGDTEAFFGQGTRLTVV.

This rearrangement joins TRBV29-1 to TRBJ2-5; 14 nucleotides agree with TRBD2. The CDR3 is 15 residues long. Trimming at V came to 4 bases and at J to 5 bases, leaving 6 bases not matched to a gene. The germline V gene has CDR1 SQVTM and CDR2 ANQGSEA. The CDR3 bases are TGCAGCGTTGTGGGCAGACTAGCGGGAGGGGAGACCCAGTACTTC. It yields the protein CSVVGRLAGGETQYF.

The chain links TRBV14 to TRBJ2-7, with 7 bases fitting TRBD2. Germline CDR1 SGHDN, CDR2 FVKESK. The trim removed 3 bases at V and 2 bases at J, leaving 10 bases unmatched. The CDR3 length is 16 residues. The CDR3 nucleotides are TGTGCCAGCAGCCATTCCCCAGCGGGACTTACCTACGAGCAGTACTTC. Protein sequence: CASSHSPAGLTYEQYF.

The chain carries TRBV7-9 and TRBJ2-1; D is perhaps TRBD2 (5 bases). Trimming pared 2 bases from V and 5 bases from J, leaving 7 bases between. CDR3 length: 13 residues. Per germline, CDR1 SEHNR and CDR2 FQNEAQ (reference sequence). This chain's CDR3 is CASSLPGDNEQFF. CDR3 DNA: TGTGCCAGCAGCTTACCCGGGGACAATGAGCAGTTCTTC. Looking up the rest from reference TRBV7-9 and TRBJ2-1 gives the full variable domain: DTGVSQNPRHKITKRGQNVTFRCDPISEHNRLYWYRQTLGQGPEFLTYFQNEAQLEKSRLLSDRFSAERPKGSFSTLEIQRTEQGDSAMYLCASSLPGDNEQFFGPGTRLTVL.

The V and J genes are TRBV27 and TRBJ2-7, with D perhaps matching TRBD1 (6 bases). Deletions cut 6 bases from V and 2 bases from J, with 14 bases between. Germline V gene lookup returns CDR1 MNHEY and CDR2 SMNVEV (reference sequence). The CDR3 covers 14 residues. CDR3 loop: CASSPGQIPYEQYF. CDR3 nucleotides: TGTGCCAGCAGCCCTGGACAGATCCCCTACGAGCAGTACTTC.

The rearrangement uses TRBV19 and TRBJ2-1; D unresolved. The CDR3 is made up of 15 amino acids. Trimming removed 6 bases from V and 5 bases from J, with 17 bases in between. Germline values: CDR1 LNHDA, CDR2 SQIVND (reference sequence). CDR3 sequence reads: CASRLWIGFDNEQFF. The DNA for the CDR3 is TGTGCCAGTAGGCTCTGGATTGGTTTCGACAATGAGCAGTTCTTC.

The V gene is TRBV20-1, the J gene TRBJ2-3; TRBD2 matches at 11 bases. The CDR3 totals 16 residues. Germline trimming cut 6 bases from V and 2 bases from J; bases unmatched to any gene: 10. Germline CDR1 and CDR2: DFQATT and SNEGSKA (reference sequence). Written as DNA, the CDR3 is TGCAGTGCCACCACCGGACTAGCGGGCCCCACAGATACGCAGTATTTT. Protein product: CSATTGLAGPTDTQYF.

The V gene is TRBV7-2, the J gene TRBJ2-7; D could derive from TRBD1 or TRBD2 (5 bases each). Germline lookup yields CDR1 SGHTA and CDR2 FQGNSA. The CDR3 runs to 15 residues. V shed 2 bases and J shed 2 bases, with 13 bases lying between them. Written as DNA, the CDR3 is TGTGCCAGCAGCTTAAGGGGCGGGTCAACCTACGAGCAGTACTTC. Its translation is CASSLRGGSTYEQYF.

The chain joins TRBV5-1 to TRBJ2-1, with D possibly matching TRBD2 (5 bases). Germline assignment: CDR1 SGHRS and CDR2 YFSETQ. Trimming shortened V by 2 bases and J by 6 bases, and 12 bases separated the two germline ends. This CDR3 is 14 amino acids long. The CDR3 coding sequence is TGCGCCAGCAGCTTCGCCCCGGGGTCCAATGAGCAGTTCTTC. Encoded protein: CASSFAPGSNEQFF.

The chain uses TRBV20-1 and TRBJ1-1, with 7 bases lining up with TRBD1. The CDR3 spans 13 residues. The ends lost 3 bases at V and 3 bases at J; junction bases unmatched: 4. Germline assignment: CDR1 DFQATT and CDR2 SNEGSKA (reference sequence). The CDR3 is CSARTTGDTEAFF. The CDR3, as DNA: TGCAGTGCTAGGACAACAGGGGACACTGAAGCTTTCTTT.

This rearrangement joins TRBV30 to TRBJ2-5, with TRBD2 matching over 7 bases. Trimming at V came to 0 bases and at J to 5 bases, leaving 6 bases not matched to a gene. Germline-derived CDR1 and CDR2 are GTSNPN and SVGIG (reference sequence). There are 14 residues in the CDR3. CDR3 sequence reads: CAWSVSGGSETQYF. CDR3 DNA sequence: TGTGCCTGGAGTGTAAGTGGCGGGAGTGAGACCCAGTACTTC. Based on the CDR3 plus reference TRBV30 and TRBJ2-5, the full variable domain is SQTIHQWPATLVQPVGSPLSLECTVEGTSNPNLYWYRQAAGRGLQLLFYSVGIGQISSEVPQNLSASRPQDRQFILSSKKLLLSDSGFYLCAWSVSGGSETQYFGPGTRLLVL.

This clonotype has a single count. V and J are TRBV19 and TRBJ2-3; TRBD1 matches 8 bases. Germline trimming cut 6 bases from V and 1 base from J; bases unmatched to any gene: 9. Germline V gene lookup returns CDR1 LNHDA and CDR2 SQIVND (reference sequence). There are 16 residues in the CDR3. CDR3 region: CASSSPTGARTDTQYF. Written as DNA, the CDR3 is TGTGCCAGTAGCAGCCCGACAGGGGCCCGCACAGATACGCAGTATTTT.

The CDR3: CASSYAGGYTEAFF. The CDR3 coding sequence is TGTGCCAGCAGTTACGCAGGGGGCTACACTGAAGCTTTCTTT. The rearrangement joins TRBV6-5 to TRBJ1-1; 8 nucleotides match TRBD1. The V segment lost 2 bases and the J segment 3 bases; nucleotides outside the gene matches: 2. This CDR3 spans 14 amino acids. CDR1 is MNHEY, CDR2 SVGAGI, per germline.

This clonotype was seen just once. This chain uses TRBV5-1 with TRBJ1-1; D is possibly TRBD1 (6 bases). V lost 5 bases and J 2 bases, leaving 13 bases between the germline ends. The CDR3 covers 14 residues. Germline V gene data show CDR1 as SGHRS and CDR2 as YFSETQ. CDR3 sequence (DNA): TGCGCCAGCAGACCCGGGACACCAAACACTGAAGCTTTCTTT. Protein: CASRPGTPNTEAFF.

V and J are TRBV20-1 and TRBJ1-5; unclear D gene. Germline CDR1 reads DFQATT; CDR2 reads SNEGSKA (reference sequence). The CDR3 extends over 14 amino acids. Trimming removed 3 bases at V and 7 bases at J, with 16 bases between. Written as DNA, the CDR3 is TGCAGTGCTAGTGTAGTTGGGCGGGGACAGCCCCAGCATTTT. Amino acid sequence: CSASVVGRGQPQHF.

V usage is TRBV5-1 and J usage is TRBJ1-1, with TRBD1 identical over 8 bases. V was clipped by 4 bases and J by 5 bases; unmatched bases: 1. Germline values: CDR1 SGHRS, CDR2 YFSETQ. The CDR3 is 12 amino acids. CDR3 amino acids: CASSGQGTEAFF. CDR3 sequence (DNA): TGCGCCAGCAGCGGACAGGGTACTGAAGCTTTCTTT. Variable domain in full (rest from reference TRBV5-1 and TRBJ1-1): KAGVTQTPRYLIKTRGQQVTLSCSPISGHRSVSWYQQTPGQGLQFLFEYFSETQRNKGNFPGRFSGRQFSNSRSEMNVSTLELGDSALYLCASSGQGTEAFFGQGTRLTVV.

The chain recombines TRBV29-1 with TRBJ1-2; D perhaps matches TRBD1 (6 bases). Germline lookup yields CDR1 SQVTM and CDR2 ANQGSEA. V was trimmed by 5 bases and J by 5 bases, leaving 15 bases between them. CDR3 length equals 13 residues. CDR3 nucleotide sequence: TGCAGCGTTAGGAGAACAGGGTATTATGGCTACACCTTC. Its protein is CSVRRTGYYGYTF.

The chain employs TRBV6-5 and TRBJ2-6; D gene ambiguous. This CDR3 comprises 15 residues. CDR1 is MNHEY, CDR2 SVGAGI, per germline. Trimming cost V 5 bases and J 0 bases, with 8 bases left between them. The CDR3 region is CASSTDFSGANVLTF. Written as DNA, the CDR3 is TGTGCCAGCAGTACGGATTTCTCTGGGGCCAACGTCCTGACTTTC.

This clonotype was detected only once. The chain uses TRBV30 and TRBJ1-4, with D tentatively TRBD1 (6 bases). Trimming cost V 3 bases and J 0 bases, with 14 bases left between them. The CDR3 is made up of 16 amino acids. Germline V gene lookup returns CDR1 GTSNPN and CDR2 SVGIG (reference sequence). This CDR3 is CAWRGRGGSTNEKLFF. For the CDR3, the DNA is TGTGCCTGGAGGGGCAGGGGTGGTTCAACTAATGAAAAACTGTTTTTT.

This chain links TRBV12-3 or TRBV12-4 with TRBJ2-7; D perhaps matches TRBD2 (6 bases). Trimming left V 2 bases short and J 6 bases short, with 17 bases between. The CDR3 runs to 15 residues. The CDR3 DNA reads TGTGCCAGCAGTTTAATAACGGGAGTATCGGGCGAGCAGTACTTC. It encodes CASSLITGVSGEQYF.